This TCR beta chain originates from a study of vaccination and CD4 T cells after COVID-19. The treatment denotes: approximately nine-day PBMC culture with coronavirus spike peptide pools or control peptides (ViraFEST assay). Comments on this clonotype: The antigen remains undetermined.

This CDR3 spans 17 amino acids. V was pared by 2 bases and J by 6 bases, with 11 bases of the junction left unmatched. From germline, CDR1 is WNHNN and CDR2 SYGVQD (reference sequence). Sequence data for DNA of cultured CD4+ T cells were generated by the Oncomine TCR Beta short-read assay. TCRdb recomputed calls from the PCR reads with MiXCR, one row per CDR3 protein. Of approximately 13,000 distinct CDR3 sequences in the sample, more than 45% were seen once. Source material: CD4+ T cells from blood, cultured in vitro. This clonotype was obtained from a human donor who had recovered from COVID-19. The V call is TRBV10-1, the J call TRBJ2-1; 9 nucleotides agree with TRBD1. As DNA, the CDR3 is TGCGCCAGCAGTGAGCCCCCGGGACAGGGAATTGTCAATGAGCAGTTCTTC. It specifies CASSEPPGQGIVNEQFF.